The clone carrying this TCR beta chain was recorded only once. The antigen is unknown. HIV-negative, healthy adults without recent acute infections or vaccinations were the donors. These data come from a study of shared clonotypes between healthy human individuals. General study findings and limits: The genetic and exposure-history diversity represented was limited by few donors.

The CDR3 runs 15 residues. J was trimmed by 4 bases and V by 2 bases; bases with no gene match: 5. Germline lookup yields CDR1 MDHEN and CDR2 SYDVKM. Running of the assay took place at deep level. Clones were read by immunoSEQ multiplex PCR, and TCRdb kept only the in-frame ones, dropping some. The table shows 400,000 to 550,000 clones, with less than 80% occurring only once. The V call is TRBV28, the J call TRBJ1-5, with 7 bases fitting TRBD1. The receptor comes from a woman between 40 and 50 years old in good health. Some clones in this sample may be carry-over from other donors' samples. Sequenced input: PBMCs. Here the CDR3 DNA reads TGTGCCAGCAGTTTAGGGGGCAGGGGGAATCAGCCCCAGCATTTT. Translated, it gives CASSLGGRGNQPQHF.